The source of this T cell receptor beta chain is a study of T cell repertoires and HLA-DP antigens. This table comes from immunoSEQ multiplex PCR, and its TCRdb copy is limited to in-frame clones, with some not included. The sample includes some 110,000 clones, 90% to 95% of them seen just once. Points on this clone: What it binds is unknown.

This CDR3 is built from 15 residues. Per the germline V gene, CDR1 is LNHDA and CDR2 is SQIVND (reference sequence). Trimming at V came to 5 bases and at J to 6 bases, leaving 12 bases not matched to a gene. The receptor was isolated from a woman aged 18-29 years in good health and CMV-seronegative. This chain uses TRBV19 with TRBJ1-2; 7 nucleotides line up with TRBD1. Sequencing was carried out using CD4+ T cells from PBMCs. CDR3 sequence (DNA): TGTGCCAGTAGTCCTGGGACAGCCTTTGCCAATGGCTACACCTTC. It encodes CASSPGTAFANGYTF.